This T cell receptor (beta chain) is drawn from a study of CD8+ T cells in alopecia areata. As for the study in general: For the treated group, dosing was oral tofacitinib at 5 to 10 mg twice daily. Tofacitinib ran for 6 to 18 months before 6 months off drug.

Specimens obtained from alopecia areata patients comprised lesional scalp punch biopsies and peripheral blood. PBMCs provided sorted CD4+ and CD8+ T cells. Deletions cut 3 bases from V and 4 bases from J, with 4 bases between. The germline V gene has CDR1 SGHVS and CDR2 FQNEAQ. The CDR3 runs to 12 residues. Extracted RNA was reverse transcribed into cDNA, the sequencing template. The method was immunoSEQ multiplex PCR; TCRdb's version includes in-frame clones alone and lacks a portion of them. The data contain some 180,000 clones, approximately 62% of them singletons. This sequence was found in a human donor with alopecia areata. The chain employs TRBV7-8 and TRBJ1-5, with unresolved D. The sequenced sample was CD4+ T cells sorted from blood, obtained at week 0. CDR3 nucleotides: TGTGCCAGCAGCTTTACTAATCAGCCCCAGCATTTT. This encodes CASSFTNQPQHF.